The clone carrying this T cell receptor beta chain was detected only a few times. Its antigen is unidentified. TCR alpha and TCR beta cDNA libraries carrying sample barcodes and UMIs came from 5'RACE with constant-segment primers. TCRdb called the 5' RACE reads again in MiXCR, with one record for every CDR3 protein. The sample records about 340,000 distinct CDR3 sequences, more than 20% being singletons. These data belong to a study of T-cell memory formation after mild COVID-19. Study-wide results and limits: Specificity for SARS-CoV-2 was not confirmed among the second-wave clones peaking on day 37.

Input material: PBMCs or a T cell subset sorted from them (not recorded which). This clonotype originated in a man between 18 and 35 years old who had mild COVID-19 (a few samples of this study predate the infection). Cell type and time point are not known.

In DNA, the CDR3 is TGTGCCAGCAGTTACCAGGGACAGGGGGCATATGGCTACACCTTC. Translation: CASSYQGQGAYGYTF. This chain joins TRBV6-5 and TRBJ1-2; TRBD1 matches 12 bases. The CDR3 length is 15 residues. V dropped 2 bases and J dropped 5; count of bases not matched to a gene: 3. From germline, CDR1 is MNHEY and CDR2 SVGAGI.